This T cell receptor (beta chain) emerged from a study of chronic HIV infection and antiretroviral therapy. TCRdb re-called the 5' RACE reads through MiXCR, storing one row per CDR3 protein. This sample yields roughly 50,000 distinct CDR3 sequences, of which about a fifth are seen a single time; around 2.8% belongs to the top ten. Specimen: peripheral blood. The source is an adult who had HIV and had not received antiretroviral therapy, or was an uninfected healthy control (not recorded which).

The CDR3 here is CSVVEGAETQYF. In DNA form, the CDR3 reads TGCAGCGTTGTGGAGGGCGCAGAGACCCAGTACTTC. The chain combines TRBV29-1 with TRBJ2-5, with D perhaps TRBD2 (6 bases). Germline V gene data show CDR1 as SQVTM and CDR2 as ANQGSEA. The CDR3 covers 12 residues. With 4 bases removed from V and 4 bases from J, the gap between germline ends came to 10 bases.